Listed here are 5 T cell receptor beta chains from one sample, sequenced in a study of T cells after yellow fever vaccination. One entry per CDR3 protein results from TCRdb running MiXCR on the 5' RACE reads. The table has some 290,000 distinct CDR3 sequences, approximately 12% seen once. Here the sequenced sample was CD4+ T cells sorted from PBMCs, taken 45 days after the yellow fever booster vaccination. The receptors were gathered from a man younger than 30 who received the YFV17D yellow fever vaccine.

This clonotype has ten or more counts. The chain combines TRBV10-2 with TRBJ2-1, with a possible D match to TRBD2 (6 bases). Germline V gene sequence: CDR1 WSHSY, CDR2 SAAADI. The V gene lost 0 bases and the J gene lost 8 bases, with 14 bases spanning the gap. The CDR3 is made up of 15 amino acids. CDR3 in DNA: TGCGCCAGCAGTGAGTCGTCGGGGGTGGGGTATGAGCAGTTCTTC. Its translation is CASSESSGVGYEQFF.

The V call is TRBV12-3 or TRBV12-4, the J call TRBJ2-1, with 7 bases fitting TRBD2. The V gene end was trimmed by 6 bases and the J gene end by 7 bases; junction bases not matched to a gene: 15. The CDR3 has 16 amino acids. Here the CDR3 reads CASRSSGLRLGNEQFF. CDR3 DNA sequence: TGTGCCAGCAGGTCCTCGGGACTACGTTTGGGGAATGAGCAGTTCTTC.

This clonotype has more than one count but fewer than ten. The CDR3 DNA reads as TGTGCCAGCAGCTTGCTGGTGACAGTGAGCACTGAAGCTTTCTTT. Encoded protein: CASSLLVTVSTEAFF. The rearrangement links TRBV5-5 to TRBJ1-1, with D possibly being TRBD1 (5 bases). CDR1 SGHKS and CDR2 YYEKEE come from the germline V gene (reference sequence). Trimming left V 1 base short and J 4 bases short, with 14 bases between. The CDR3 is 15 amino acids.

V gene TRBV7-2 combines with J gene TRBJ1-5; unclear D gene. Germline V gene data show CDR1 as SGHTA and CDR2 as FQGNSA. V lost 5 bases to trimming and J lost 11 bases, with 19 bases between them. This CDR3 contains 14 residues. Here the CDR3 reads CASSPDKARFAQHF. The CDR3 region has the DNA TGTGCCAGCAGCCCAGATAAGGCACGGTTCGCCCAGCATTTT.

The chain carries TRBV2 and TRBJ1-2; D possibly corresponds to TRBD1 (5 bases). Trimming left V 9 bases short and J 3 bases short, with 11 bases between. Germline V lookup: CDR1 SNHLY, CDR2 FYNNEI. The CDR3 spans 12 residues. CDR3 nucleotides: TGTGCCAGTACCCGGGGCGACTATGGCTACACCTTC. It is translated as CASTRGDYGYTF.